What follows describes a single T cell receptor (beta chain). Its target is unknown. This entry is derived from a study of graft-versus-host responses after intestinal transplantation. Study background: Recipients were given multivisceral, liver-intestinal, or isolated intestinal transplants. Uniformly, recipients were administered anti-thymocyte globulin induction with subsequent tacrolimus and steroids for approximately three years. Study results and limitations: Recipient bone marrow held GvH clones, some seen earlier in ileum or blood. High graft-versus-host to host-versus-graft clonal ratios were found in allografts of patients who had graft-donor T cell macrochimerism.

V was shortened by 2 bases and J by 1 base, with 6 bases between the two germline ends. CDR1 and CDR2 from the germline V gene are LNHDA and SQIVND (reference sequence). This CDR3 has 14 amino acids. Only in-frame clones appear in the TCRdb table, and some are missing; sequencing was by immunoSEQ multiplex PCR. The sample yields 25,000 to 30,000 clones, over 80% seen once. The gene calls are TRBV19 and TRBJ1-3, with D unclear. The TCR was taken from a human donor who received an intestinal transplant. The sample was unstimulated CD4+ T cells sorted from spleen or lymph node cells, taken before intestinal transplant. CDR3: CASSIYGSGNTIYF. The CDR3, as DNA: TGTGCCAGTAGTATATACGGATCTGGAAACACCATATATTTT. The whole variable domain, remainder taken from reference TRBV19 and TRBJ1-3, is DGGITQSPKYLFRKEGQNVTLSCEQNLNHDAMYWYRQDPGQGLRLIYYSQIVNDFQKGDIAEGYSVSREKKESFPLTVTSAQKNPTAFYLCASSIYGSGNTIYFGEGSWLTVV.